This TCR beta chain was found in a study of beta chain features in type 1 diabetes listed by TCRdb under 2018. General notes on the study: Mean age, gender distribution, total cell number and subset yield were not different between patients and healthy donors. A total of about 100,000,000 sorted cells were examined across all samples, and RNA yield correlated strongly with the number of cells per subset. The study compared the TCRB repertoires of sorted circulating CD4+ T cell subsets in recently diagnosed type 1 diabetes patients with those in matched healthy donors. Regulatory and stem cell-like memory subsets were obtained from only 8 patients and roughly eight healthy donors, while naive and central memory subsets were obtained from all 28 donors.

Comment on this clone: No antigen is known for it. No much larger clone exists at a distance of one base, and base qualities are not known.

From the germline V gene, CDR1 is SGHRS and CDR2 is YFSETQ. Measured from the cysteine to the phenylalanine, the CDR3 is 14 residues long. Just the 42-base CDR3 DNA is kept, in frame starting at base 1. V loses 3 bases at its end and J loses 4 bases; junction bases beyond the gene matches: 6. Each donor gave one peripheral blood draw, around 0.12 L on average, collected into heparinised tubes. A BD FACSAria II was used to sort naive, central memory, regulatory and stem cell-like memory CD4+ T cells with a panel that included CD45RO, CCR7, CD25, CD127, CD95 and CD27. A purity above 95% was achieved for all sorted populations. PBMCs were isolated right away by Lymphoprep density gradient centrifugation and were stained directly, without culture. So that batch effects would be minimized, each experiment stained and sorted samples in pairs, pairing one healthy donor with one patient. All of the isolated RNA was reverse transcribed with the High Capacity cDNA Reverse Transcription Kit, so expressed TCRB transcripts were sequenced. Deep immunoSEQ sequencing was performed on naive, central memory and regulatory T cell samples, with an average of roughly 3.5 million total reads per sample. After sorted cells were lysed in RLT buffer, RNA was extracted with DNase-treated RNeasy Micro or Mini kits, with the choice depending on cell number. Each cell subset was processed separately to prevent cross-contamination, with patient and healthy donor samples processed together. TCRB sequences were amplified from cDNA with the immunoSEQ multiplex PCR, producing 87-bp fragments spanning the CDR3 region. Amplicons were sequenced on the Illumina HiSeq platform. As for how the authors treated the data: Synthetic template baselines were used to correct PCR bias computationally, reads within Hamming distance 2 were collapsed together, and singletons that could not be merged were discarded. Reads were aligned against IMGT so that V, D and J genes, CDR3 length and insertions or deletions at six rearrangement sites could be assigned. Within each subset, clonotype counts were normalized to sorted cell number, after which true diversity and Gini coefficients were computed with the tcR R package. The overlap coefficient, calculated on TCRB nucleotide sequences, was used to quantify repertoire sharing. As a proxy for the pre-selection repertoire, out-of-frame TCRB sequences from naive cells were analyzed. Not all clones reach the TCRdb copy of this immuneACCESS table, which keeps in-frame sequences only. Checked studies attribute under half of the gap to unresolved V genes and leave the rest unexplained. Clone size and the V and J calls come from that table; the DNA yielded D and trimming. The sample table lists 200,000 to 250,000 clones, 13% to 15% of them with a count of one. In total, the top ten clones hold around 0.03% of the sample.

Findings and caveats that apply to the study as a whole: Because the HLA sub-analyses included only small numbers of individuals, any influence of HLA type on TCRB rearrangement was left unresolved. At VDJ recombination sites, type 1 diabetes patients had fewer insertions and more deleted nucleotides, which implies abnormalities in thymic rearrangement. Because cDNA rather than genomic DNA was sequenced, highly expressing activated cells could have been over-represented, although no difference in activation and CD3 levels was found between groups. Type 1 diabetes patients showed a moderate but significant shortening of TCRB CDR3 length in all four CD4+ subsets. PCR might favor shorter templates, but patient and control samples were amplified and corrected together, so any skew would affect both groups equally. Naive, central memory and regulatory TCRB repertoires appeared to be more alike among patients than among healthy donors.

This TCR derives from a woman between 40 and 55 years old in good health. Sequencing used naive CD4+ T cells from blood. The cell subset or site label of this sample denotes: true naive CD4+ T cells. The chain is encoded by TRBV5-1 joined to TRBJ1-1; TRBD1 aligns with 7 central bases. The DNA sequence follows: TGCGCCAGCAGCTCACAGGGGCGGTCCACTGAAGCTTTCTTT. Translated, this is CASSSQGRSTEAFF.